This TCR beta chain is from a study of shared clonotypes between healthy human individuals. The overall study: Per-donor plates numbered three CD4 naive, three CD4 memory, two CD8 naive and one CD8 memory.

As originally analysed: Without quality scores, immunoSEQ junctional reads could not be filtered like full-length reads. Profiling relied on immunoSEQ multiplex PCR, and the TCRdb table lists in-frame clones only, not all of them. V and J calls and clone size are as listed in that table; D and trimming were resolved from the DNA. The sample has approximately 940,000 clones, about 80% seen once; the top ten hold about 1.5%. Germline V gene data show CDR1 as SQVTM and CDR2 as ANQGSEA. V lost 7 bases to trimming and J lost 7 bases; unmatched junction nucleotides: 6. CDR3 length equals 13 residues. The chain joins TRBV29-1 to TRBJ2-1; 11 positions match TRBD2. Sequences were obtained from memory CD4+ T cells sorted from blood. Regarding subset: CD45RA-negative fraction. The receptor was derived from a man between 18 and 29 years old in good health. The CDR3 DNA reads TGCAGCGGGAAACTAGCGGGGGTAAATGAGCAGTTCTTC. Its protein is CSGKLAGVNEQFF.